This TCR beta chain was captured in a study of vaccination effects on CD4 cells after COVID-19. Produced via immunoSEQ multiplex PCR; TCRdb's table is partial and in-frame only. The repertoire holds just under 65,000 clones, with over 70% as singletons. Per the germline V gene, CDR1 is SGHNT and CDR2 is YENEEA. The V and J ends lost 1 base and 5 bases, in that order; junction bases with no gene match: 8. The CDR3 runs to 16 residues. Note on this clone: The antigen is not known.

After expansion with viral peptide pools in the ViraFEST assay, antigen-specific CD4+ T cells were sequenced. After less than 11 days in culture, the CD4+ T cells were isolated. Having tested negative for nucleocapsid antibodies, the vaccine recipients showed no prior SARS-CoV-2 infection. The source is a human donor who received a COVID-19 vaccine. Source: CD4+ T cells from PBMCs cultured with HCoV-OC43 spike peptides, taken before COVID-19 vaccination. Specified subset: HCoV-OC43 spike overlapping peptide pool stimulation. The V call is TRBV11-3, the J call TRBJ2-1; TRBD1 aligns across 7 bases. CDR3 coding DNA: TGTGCCAGCAGCTTAGTGTTCGGGACAGCAAACAATGAGCAGTTCTTC. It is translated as CASSLVFGTANNEQFF.